This T cell receptor beta chain was documented in a study of early stage breast cancer tumors. Study overall: Among approximately twelve ER+/PR+/HER2- tumors, eight were ductal, four lobular.

Study observations and caveats: Tumors had about 2.4-fold higher T cell density and higher clonality than adjacent normal breast tissue. Comparing each tissue with blood distinguished tumor from normal in about 90% of the 16 patients.

Only in-frame clones appear in the TCRdb table, and some are missing; sequencing was by immunoSEQ multiplex PCR. The data show around 25,000 clones, about 70% seen once. As to this clone: Its target is unknown.

This sequence originates from a person between 60 and 70 years old with breast cancer. The sample consisted of breast tumor tissue.

CDR3 DNA sequence: TGTGCCAGCAGTTTGTGGGGGGAGAACACTGAAGCTTTCTTT. Residues: CASSLWGENTEAFF. V gene TRBV6-5 combines with J gene TRBJ1-1, with D possibly matching TRBD1 (5 bases). Looked up from germline, CDR1 is MNHEY and CDR2 is SVGAGI. The CDR3 loop spans 14 amino acids. V shed 4 bases and J shed 1 base, with 10 bases lying between them.